This TCR beta chain is from a study of control samples from healthy donors and cancer patients (TCRdb year 2020). Preparation of the library involved the immunoSEQ multiplex PCR assay. TCRdb stores this immuneACCESS table with in-frame sequences only. Part of the clones is absent; in the studies checked, under half of the shortfall reflects unresolved V genes, and no reason is known for the rest. This sample is represented by about 94,000 clones; roughly nine tenths of them were singletons. The biggest ten clones account for 3.5% to 4.5% of the sample. On this clone: This receptor's antigen is unknown. Base qualities are not at hand, and no much larger clone is one base apart.

From its cysteine to its phenylalanine, the CDR3 spans 15 amino acids. The kept DNA is CDR3 alone, 45 bases in frame from the first base. Per the germline V gene (reference sequence), MNHNY is the CDR1 and SVGAGI is the CDR2. Relative to germline, V is missing 4 bases and J is missing 6 bases, with 8 bases of the junction outside any gene match. The sequencing sample was made of blood. The V and J genes are TRBV6-6 and TRBJ2-4; TRBD1 aligns with 8 central bases. The source of this sequence is a woman between 18 and 29 years old in good health. The CDR3 protein: CASSSSRGLGNIQYF. The nucleotide sequence is TGTGCCAGCAGTTCCTCCAGGGGGCTCGGAAACATTCAGTACTTC.